This TCR beta chain was identified during a study of human T cells and chemical hapten exposure (dated by TCRdb to 2020 to 2022). Context from the whole study: For sensitization, 2% DPC in acetone was applied to a roughly 2 cm by roughly 2 cm area of upper inner arm skin. Weekly therapeutic DPC doses were additionally applied to the scalp of patients throughout the approximately 23-week study period. Patch tests used Finn chambers with 0.01% DPC on the upper back, scored after 6 days by International Contact Dermatitis Research Group standards. The patient cohort, mostly female, included alopecia areata with under or over 50% scalp involvement, alopecia totalis and alopecia universalis. The libraries were sequenced as a pool, and the TCR yield per sample differed mostly because of small variations in library volumes within the pool. This study followed changes in the peripheral blood TCR repertoire in vivo during primary and secondary sensitization of alopecia patients to the hapten diphenylcyclopropenone (DPC). Blood samples were taken from patients before sensitization (week 0) and at 2, 6 and about 24 weeks after DPC sensitization. Twenty-nine alopecia patients provided blood for TCR sequencing at one to four time points (pre-sensitization, 2, 6 and 24 weeks).

Findings and caveats that apply to the study as a whole: After repeated subsampling, changes were observed in the strength of the expansion versus patch-test correlation and in the threshold at which the correlation became significant. Significantly more large CDR3 similarity clusters were formed by expanded TCRs than by pre-sensitization or healthy control sets, consistent with antigen-driven responses. Because every patient had alopecia, a presumed autoimmune disease, the patients' immune response might differ from that of healthy individuals. Patch test score was positively correlated with the number of PT1 expanded TCRs, with significance at thresholds 8, 16 and 32 but not at 4. DPC sensitization did not change the number of TCRs with a frequency above 1 in 1000, and there was no evidence of changes in global repertoire structure.

This specimen's time point label, interpreted: patch test 3, about 24 weeks after DPC sensitization. The treatment or condition tag for this specimen amounts to: therapeutic diphenylcyclopropenone sensitization with weekly scalp DPC. At every patch-test visit, the blood draw took place before the patch test was put on. Eligible patients were aged 18 to 70, diagnosed with alopecia, deemed suitable for DPC therapy, and excluded if pregnant. Unfractionated whole blood was collected in Tempus Blood RNA tubes, and total RNA was extracted from that blood. The CDR3 holds 17 amino acids from the cysteine to the phenylalanine. Just CDR3 DNA is preserved here, 51 bases in frame from base 1. As encoded in the germline V gene, CDR1 is SGDLS while CDR2 is YYNGEE. Regarding this clonotype: What antigen it recognizes has not been identified. The junction and the germline gene differ at one end; a read error may be behind it.

The library was produced with RACE. Sequencing used a NextSeq 500. During library preparation, unique molecular identifiers were attached to individual cDNA molecules so that TCRs could be counted quantitatively and reproducibly. Each blood RNA sample was used to sequence both TCR alpha and TCR beta chains. The authors' pipeline ran thus. Samples had a median of about 96,000 TCRs, with a range from roughly 23,224 to 700,000. V, J and CDR3 annotation of the TCR reads was carried out using the Decombinator software suite. For the PS versus PT1 abundance plots, all samples were subsampled to the same number of TCRs (28,000). TCRs were defined as expanded if absent before sensitization and observed at least eight times at the 2-week time point. The public sequencing data were trimmed at Q25 with fastp and processed into clonotypes with MiXCR by TCRdb, which kept only in-frame beta chains. Rows are combined by CDR3 protein, so each entry shows the most common genes and DNA. The V and J calls here are based on TCRdb, not the publication. A total of about 190,000 distinct CDR3 sequences appear in this sample, more than 20% of them only once. The ten largest clonotypes hold 2% to 2.5% of the sample.

Here the chain combines TRBV9 and TRBJ1-6; 7 bases in the junction line up with TRBD1. The starting material was whole blood, obtained in connection with sensitization to the hapten diphenylcyclopropenone (DPC). The TCR originated in a woman in her thirties or forties with alopecia areata. Some clones in this sample may be carry-over from other donors' samples. The bases read TGTACCAGCAGCGCGCTAAAACTGACAGGGTCGGCTTCACCCCTCCACTTT. Its amino acids are CTSSALKLTGSASPLHF.